Listed below are T cell receptor beta chains from one sample, sequenced in a study of T-cell reconstitution after alpha-beta-depleted transplantation in children. TCRdb re-analysed the PCR reads in MiXCR, keeping a single row per CDR3 protein. The sample consists of approximately 110,000 distinct CDR3 sequences, roughly 23% of them appearing once. This material consisted of PBMCs, mostly from graft donor cells, taken 180 days after TCRalphabeta/CD19-depleted stem cell transplant. The receptors originated from a male patient under 10 years old who had a stem cell transplant for chronic granulomatous disease, so the T cells may come from the graft donor. Each CDR3 is given with its conserved first and last residue. The order of the fields is V gene, J gene, clone size, D gene, CDR3 DNA, CDR3 protein. The D gene is left open where the match is weak. The size entry is marked missing in some rows and otherwise reads once, few, many or a size class.

V gene: TRBV7-6
J gene: TRBJ1-3
clone size: many
D gene: NA
CDR3 DNA: TGTGCCAGCAGCGCCATAGAAGGTGGAAACACCATATATTTT
CDR3 protein: CASSAIEGGNTIYF

V gene: TRBV20-1
J gene: TRBJ1-1
clone size: few
D gene: NA
CDR3 DNA: TGCAGTGCCCGAATCAGGAACACTGAAGCTTTCTTT
CDR3 protein: CSARIRNTEAFF

V gene: TRBV11-1
J gene: TRBJ1-4
clone size: NA
D gene: NA
CDR3 DNA: TGTGCCAGCAGCTTAGCCATCCCGACAGCCCCTGGGAATGAAAAACTGTTTTTT
CDR3 protein: CASSLAIPTAPGNEKLFF

V gene: TRBV15
J gene: TRBJ1-6
clone size: few
D gene: NA
CDR3 DNA: TGTGCCACCCACAAGGGATACAGGGATTCACCCCTCCACTTT
CDR3 protein: CATHKGYRDSPLHF

V gene: TRBV6-5
J gene: TRBJ2-2
clone size: many
D gene: TRBD1
CDR3 DNA: TGTGCCAGCAGCCTACAGGGGGACACCGGGGAGCTGTTTTTT
CDR3 protein: CASSLQGDTGELFF

V gene: TRBV18
J gene: TRBJ2-1
clone size: few
D gene: NA
CDR3 DNA: TGTGCCAGCTCACCGACCGGAGGGAGCTCCTACAATGAGCAGTTCTTC
CDR3 protein: CASSPTGGSSYNEQFF

V gene: TRBV7-8
J gene: TRBJ2-3
clone size: many
D gene: TRBD1
CDR3 DNA: TGTGCCAGCAGTGGACAGGGTGGGGCAGATACGCAGTATTTT
CDR3 protein: CASSGQGGADTQYF

V gene: TRBV12-3/TRBV12-4
J gene: TRBJ2-2
clone size: NA
D gene: NA
CDR3 DNA: TGTGCCAGCCCGAAACACACCGGGGAGCTGTTTTTT
CDR3 protein: CASPKHTGELFF

V gene: TRBV5-1
J gene: TRBJ2-3
clone size: NA
D gene: NA
CDR3 DNA: TGCGCCAGCAGCTTGGGATCCCGCCCAGATACGCAGTATTTT
CDR3 protein: CASSLGSRPDTQYF

V gene: TRBV6-5
J gene: TRBJ2-3
clone size: once
D gene: TRBD2
CDR3 DNA: TGTGCCAGCAGTTACGCGGGAGGACCCACAGATACGCAGTATTTT
CDR3 protein: CASSYAGGPTDTQYF

V gene: TRBV6-5
J gene: TRBJ1-6
clone size: NA
D gene: NA
CDR3 DNA: TGTGCCAGCAGTTACTCTGGCAGCCTTTATAATTCACCCCTCCACTTT
CDR3 protein: CASSYSGSLYNSPLHF

V gene: TRBV2
J gene: TRBJ2-2
clone size: many
D gene: TRBD2
CDR3 DNA: TGTGCCAGCACCCTCGCGGGAGGGAACACCGGGGAGCTGTTTTTT
CDR3 protein: CASTLAGGNTGELFF

V gene: TRBV12-3/TRBV12-4
J gene: TRBJ2-1
clone size: few
D gene: NA
CDR3 DNA: TGTGCCAGCAAACATGGACCTGGTTCGAATGAGCAGTTCTTC
CDR3 protein: CASKHGPGSNEQFF

V gene: TRBV20-1
J gene: TRBJ1-2
clone size: NA
D gene: NA
CDR3 DNA: TGCAGTGCTACCCCGGGCGGACTCTATGGCTACACCTTC
CDR3 protein: CSATPGGLYGYTF

V gene: TRBV10-1
J gene: TRBJ2-2
clone size: NA
D gene: NA
CDR3 DNA: TGCGCCAGCGGGAGCAGGAACACCGGGGAGCTGTTTTTT
CDR3 protein: CASGSRNTGELFF

V gene: TRBV7-7
J gene: TRBJ2-3
clone size: NA
D gene: NA
CDR3 DNA: TGTGCTAGCAGCGAGGGGCAGCCTTCCATATACGGGCAGTATTTT
CDR3 protein: CASSEGQPSIYGQYF

V gene: TRBV5-1
J gene: TRBJ2-5
clone size: NA
D gene: TRBD1
CDR3 DNA: TGCGCCAGCAGCTTGGCGACAGGGTATTTGGGAGAGACCCAGTACTTC
CDR3 protein: CASSLATGYLGETQYF

V gene: TRBV29-1
J gene: TRBJ2-7
clone size: NA
D gene: NA
CDR3 DNA: TGCAGCGTTGGGAGGCGGGAAAGCGAGCAGTACTTC
CDR3 protein: CSVGRRESEQYF

V gene: TRBV4-2
J gene: TRBJ2-7
clone size: NA
D gene: NA
CDR3 DNA: TGTGCCAGCAGCCAGGCTAGATTGGTGTACGAGCAGTACTTC
CDR3 protein: CASSQARLVYEQYF

V gene: TRBV29-1
J gene: TRBJ2-5
clone size: many
D gene: NA
CDR3 DNA: TGCAGCGTTGTTGTGGGGCGGGAGACCCAGTACTTC
CDR3 protein: CSVVVGRETQYF

V gene: TRBV29-1
J gene: TRBJ2-2
clone size: many
D gene: NA
CDR3 DNA: TGCAGCGCCAGAGCTTCCGGGGAGCTGTTTTTT
CDR3 protein: CSARASGELFF

V gene: TRBV5-4
J gene: TRBJ1-1
clone size: NA
D gene: TRBD1
CDR3 DNA: TGTGCCAGCAGCCCCCAGGGACAGCAGAACACTGAAGCTTTCTTT
CDR3 protein: CASSPQGQQNTEAFF

V gene: TRBV5-1
J gene: TRBJ2-5
clone size: NA
D gene: NA
CDR3 DNA: TGCGCCAGCAGCTGGACAGAGGGCGAAGAGACCCAGTACTTC
CDR3 protein: CASSWTEGEETQYF

V gene: TRBV12-3/TRBV12-4
J gene: TRBJ2-1
clone size: many
D gene: TRBD2
CDR3 DNA: TGTGCCAGCAGAGCGGCCGGACTAGCGGGGTACAATGAGCAGTTCTTC
CDR3 protein: CASRAAGLAGYNEQFF

V gene: TRBV20-1
J gene: TRBJ1-1
clone size: many
D gene: NA
CDR3 DNA: TGCAGTGCGCCTTCTCAGGGGATGAACACTGAAGCTTTCTTT
CDR3 protein: CSAPSQGMNTEAFF

V gene: TRBV28
J gene: TRBJ1-1
clone size: NA
D gene: TRBD1
CDR3 DNA: TGTGCCAGCAGTTCCTTGGGACAGTCGAACACTGAAGCTTTCTTT
CDR3 protein: CASSSLGQSNTEAFF

V gene: TRBV20-1
J gene: TRBJ1-1
clone size: many
D gene: NA
CDR3 DNA: TGCAGTGCCCACAGGGTGAACACTGAAGCTTTCTTT
CDR3 protein: CSAHRVNTEAFF

V gene: TRBV12-3/TRBV12-4
J gene: TRBJ2-1
clone size: once
D gene: TRBD2
CDR3 DNA: TGTGCCAGCAGTCACGTGGGACTAGCGGGAGTTTTTACGTTCTTC
CDR3 protein: CASSHVGLAGVFTFF

V gene: TRBV12-3/TRBV12-4
J gene: TRBJ2-1
clone size: few
D gene: NA
CDR3 DNA: TGTGCCAGCAGTTTTATGGGTAGTTCCTTCTACAATGAGCAGTTCTTC
CDR3 protein: CASSFMGSSFYNEQFF

V gene: TRBV20-1
J gene: TRBJ2-1
clone size: NA
D gene: NA
CDR3 DNA: TGCAGTGCTAGCTCGAGGCTGGGGTCGAGCCAAATAGAGTTCTTC
CDR3 protein: CSASSRLGSSQIEFF

V gene: TRBV29-1
J gene: TRBJ2-6
clone size: NA
D gene: NA
CDR3 DNA: TGCAGCGTTCTCTCAGGGTCTGGGGCCAACGTCCTGACTTTC
CDR3 protein: CSVLSGSGANVLTF

V gene: TRBV5-1
J gene: TRBJ2-7
clone size: NA
D gene: TRBD2
CDR3 DNA: TGCGCCAGCAGCTTTTCCGAGACTAGCGGGAAGATTTTCAACGAGCAGTACTTC
CDR3 protein: CASSFSETSGKIFNEQYF

V gene: TRBV28
J gene: TRBJ1-1
clone size: many
D gene: TRBD1
CDR3 DNA: TGTGCCAGCAGTTCAATGCGTAAGACAGGGGTGGCTGAAGCTTTCTTT
CDR3 protein: CASSSMRKTGVAEAFF

V gene: TRBV12-3/TRBV12-4
J gene: TRBJ2-7
clone size: NA
D gene: NA
CDR3 DNA: TGTGCCAGCAGTTTAGCGGGAGGTGGGTCCTACGAGCAGTACTTC
CDR3 protein: CASSLAGGGSYEQYF

V gene: TRBV5-1
J gene: TRBJ2-2
clone size: NA
D gene: NA
CDR3 DNA: TGCGCCAGCAGCTCTCTTCCCGGGGAGCTGTTTTTT
CDR3 protein: CASSSLPGELFF

V gene: TRBV12-3/TRBV12-4
J gene: TRBJ1-5
clone size: NA
D gene: TRBD1
CDR3 DNA: TGTGCCAGCAGTTTGTCCCGACAGGGTAATCAGCCCCAGCATTTT
CDR3 protein: CASSLSRQGNQPQHF

V gene: TRBV20-1
J gene: TRBJ2-1
clone size: few
D gene: TRBD1
CDR3 DNA: TGCAGTGGCGCCAGGGGACAGAACCCTTACAATGAGCAGTTCTTC
CDR3 protein: CSGARGQNPYNEQFF

V gene: TRBV12-3/TRBV12-4
J gene: TRBJ2-5
clone size: many
D gene: NA
CDR3 DNA: TGTGCCAGCACCACTAATCGAGAGACCCAGTACTTC
CDR3 protein: CASTTNRETQYF

V gene: TRBV5-1
J gene: TRBJ2-7
clone size: few
D gene: NA
CDR3 DNA: TGCGCCAGCAGCCTCGAGGGGCGCGTCTACGAGCAGTACTTC
CDR3 protein: CASSLEGRVYEQYF

V gene: TRBV11-3
J gene: TRBJ2-7
clone size: NA
D gene: NA
CDR3 DNA: TGTGCCAGCAGCTTGGGACACCGCTACGAGCAGTACTTC
CDR3 protein: CASSLGHRYEQYF

V gene: TRBV5-1
J gene: TRBJ2-1
clone size: NA
D gene: NA
CDR3 DNA: TGCGCCAGCAGCTTTCTCCCAACTCCAACCTTCAATGAGCAGTTCTTC
CDR3 protein: CASSFLPTPTFNEQFF

V gene: TRBV7-9
J gene: TRBJ2-2
clone size: many
D gene: NA
CDR3 DNA: TGTGCCAGTTCTCCCGAGACAGGTTACACCGGGGAGCTGTTTTTT
CDR3 protein: CASSPETGYTGELFF

V gene: TRBV9
J gene: TRBJ2-7
clone size: NA
D gene: TRBD2
CDR3 DNA: TGTGCCAGCAGCACTCGGGACTACACCTACGAGCAGTACTTC
CDR3 protein: CASSTRDYTYEQYF

V gene: TRBV7-9
J gene: TRBJ2-5
clone size: NA
D gene: NA
CDR3 DNA: TGTGCCAGCAGCGAGAGCCAAGAGACCCAGTACTTC
CDR3 protein: CASSESQETQYF

V gene: TRBV5-1
J gene: TRBJ2-3
clone size: once
D gene: TRBD2
CDR3 DNA: TGCGCCAGCAGCTTTAAGACTAGCGGGGGCTTTAGCACAGATACGCAGTATTTT
CDR3 protein: CASSFKTSGGFSTDTQYF

V gene: TRBV5-1
J gene: TRBJ2-5
clone size: few
D gene: NA
CDR3 DNA: TGCGCCAGCAGCTTTCGGCAGGGGGAGACCCAGTACTTC
CDR3 protein: CASSFRQGETQYF

V gene: TRBV11-2
J gene: TRBJ2-7
clone size: NA
D gene: NA
CDR3 DNA: TGTGCCAGCAGCTCGAACTTGGACGAGCAGTACTTC
CDR3 protein: CASSSNLDEQYF

V gene: TRBV20-1
J gene: TRBJ2-7
clone size: few
D gene: TRBD1
CDR3 DNA: TGCAGTGCTGGCGGGACAGGGTTCTCCTACGAGCAGTACTTC
CDR3 protein: CSAGGTGFSYEQYF

V gene: TRBV5-1
J gene: TRBJ2-1
clone size: few
D gene: TRBD2
CDR3 DNA: TGCGCCAGCAGCTTCGGACTAGCGGGAGGGTGGGATGAGCAGTTCTTC
CDR3 protein: CASSFGLAGGWDEQFF

V gene: TRBV29-1
J gene: TRBJ2-2
clone size: few
D gene: NA
CDR3 DNA: TGCAGCGTTGCCACCTCGAGGGGGAACACCGGGGAGCTGTTTTTT
CDR3 protein: CSVATSRGNTGELFF

V gene: TRBV18
J gene: TRBJ2-7
clone size: few
D gene: NA
CDR3 DNA: TGTGCCAGCTCACCCGACAGGACCTACGAGCAGTACTTC
CDR3 protein: CASSPDRTYEQYF

V gene: TRBV5-1
J gene: TRBJ2-7
clone size: many
D gene: NA
CDR3 DNA: TGCGCCAGCAGCTTGGCCATTGTGGGGAACCAAGTATACGAGCAGTACTTC
CDR3 protein: CASSLAIVGNQVYEQYF

V gene: TRBV12-3/TRBV12-4
J gene: TRBJ2-6
clone size: many
D gene: NA
CDR3 DNA: TGTGCCAGCAGGGACCCGGAAGCTCTGGCCAACGTCCTGACTTTC
CDR3 protein: CASRDPEALANVLTF

V gene: TRBV5-1
J gene: TRBJ1-2
clone size: many
D gene: NA
CDR3 DNA: TGCGCCAGCAGCTTGGACAGGGCAGACTATGGCTACACCTTC
CDR3 protein: CASSLDRADYGYTF

V gene: TRBV20-1
J gene: TRBJ2-5
clone size: many
D gene: TRBD2
CDR3 DNA: TGCAGTGCTAGAGATCAACTAGCGGGAGGGCCTGAGACCCAGTACTTC
CDR3 protein: CSARDQLAGGPETQYF